The 26 T cell receptor beta chains below come from one sample, sequenced in a study of OX40 agonist ivuxolimab in advanced cancers. Libraries were prepared by immunoSEQ multiplex PCR; TCRdb keeps only in-frame clonotypes and omits some of them. The data hold about 80,000 clones, with roughly 81% observed a single time. The material sequenced was CD4+ or CD8+ T cells sorted from blood, taken in a trial of the OX40 agonist ivuxolimab. The receptors originated from an adult with an advanced solid tumor such as melanoma, head and neck, liver or kidney cancer.

V is TRBV13 and J is TRBJ2-7; 11 bases agree with TRBD2. CDR1 is PRHDT, CDR2 FYEKMQ, per germline (reference sequence). V lost 5 bases and J lost 7; bases outside the gene matches: 13. CDR3 length: 16 residues. DNA for the CDR3: TGTGCCAGCAGCCCTTCTAGCGGGGGGCGCCTATTAGAGCAGTACTTC. It translates to CASSPSSGGRLLEQYF.

The chain combines TRBV5-6 with TRBJ2-3, with D hard to call. V lost 7 bases and J 4 bases, leaving 22 bases between the germline ends. CDR1 and CDR2 (germline): SGHDT, YYEEEE. CDR3 length: 16 residues. The CDR3 spells CASRRTPPKAADTQYF. The CDR3 DNA follows: TGTGCCAGCCGCCGGACCCCTCCAAAGGCGGCAGATACGCAGTATTTT.

CDR3 residues: CASSFAGNTIYF. CDR3 nucleotides: TGTGCCAGCAGCTTCGCGGGAAACACCATATATTTT. J is TRBJ1-3 and V is TRBV7-2; D remains unclear. The germline V gene encodes CDR1 SGHTA and CDR2 FQGNSA. Trimming took 3 bases from V and 4 from J, leaving 4 bases between them. The CDR3 has 12 residues.

This chain joins TRBV27 and TRBJ2-7; 7 nucleotides agree with TRBD1. The CDR3 has 15 residues. The V segment lost 6 bases and the J segment 7 bases; nucleotides outside the gene matches: 15. The V gene's germline CDR1 is MNHEY and CDR2 SMNVEV (reference sequence). The CDR3 protein is CASRDVMRGREEQYF. The CDR3 DNA reads TGTGCCAGCAGAGATGTGATGAGGGGGCGCGAAGAGCAGTACTTC.

In its sample, this clone was seen once. Possible read error: a much larger clone is one base away. The J gene is TRBJ2-5, the V gene TRBV23-1; D not resolved. TRBV23-1 has ORF status, its function being uncertain. The CDR3 runs to 16 residues. The V end lost 6 bases, the J end lost 11 bases, and 28 bases lay between the germline ends. DNA of the CDR3: TGCGCCAGCAGCCAAGAATCGGCCCTCGAACGGTCTGAGCAGTACTTC. Translated, it gives CASSQESALERSEQYF.

This clone appeared a single time. This rearrangement joins TRBV14 to TRBJ2-5, with 8 bases fitting TRBD1. Per the germline V gene, CDR1 is SGHDN and CDR2 is FVKESK. Losses at the gene ends were 1 base for V and 5 bases for J; bases not matched to a gene: 9. The CDR3 covers 16 residues. Here the CDR3 DNA reads TGTGCCAGCAGCCAAGGAGGCAGGGGGCGGGGTGAGACCCAGTACTTC. The encoded protein is CASSQGGRGRGETQYF. The whole variable domain, filled in from reference TRBV14 and TRBJ2-5, reads EAGVTQFPSHSVIEKGQTVTLRCDPISGHDNLYWYRRVMGKEIKFLLHFVKESKQDESGMPNNRFLAERTGGTYSTLKVQPAELEDSGVYFCASSQGGRGRGETQYFGPGTRLLVL.

The chain recombines TRBV9 with TRBJ2-3, with D perhaps matching TRBD1 or TRBD2 (5 bases each). V was trimmed by 1 base and J by 1 base, leaving 13 bases between them. The CDR3 consists of 16 residues. The germline CDR1 and CDR2 sequences are SGDLS and YYNGEE. For the CDR3, the DNA is TGTGCCAGCAGCGTATCCCCGGGACGGGGCACAGATACGCAGTATTTT. As protein: CASSVSPGRGTDTQYF.

The chain recombines TRBV30 with TRBJ1-2, with D perhaps TRBD1 (6 bases). Germline V CDR1 and CDR2: GTSNPN, SVGIG (reference sequence). The germline V and J ends were trimmed by 2 bases and 1 base, with 14 bases remaining between them. The CDR3 spans 15 residues. The CDR3 reads CAWSFGAGVNYGYTF. Here the CDR3 DNA reads TGTGCCTGGAGTTTCGGGGCAGGGGTTAACTATGGCTACACCTTC. Drawing the rest from reference TRBV30 and TRBJ1-2, the complete variable domain is SQTIHQWPATLVQPVGSPLSLECTVEGTSNPNLYWYRQAAGRGLQLLFYSVGIGQISSEVPQNLSASRPQDRQFILSSKKLLLSDSGFYLCAWSFGAGVNYGYTFGSGTRLTVV.

This chain connects TRBV6-5 to TRBJ1-6; 7 positions agree with TRBD1. This CDR3 is 14 amino acids long. Germline V CDR1 and CDR2: MNHEY, SVGAGI. Trimming cost V 6 bases and J 7 bases; bases outside gene matches: 6. The CDR3 loop reads CASRDRVGNSPLHF. For the CDR3, the DNA is TGTGCCAGCAGAGACAGGGTGGGAAATTCACCCCTCCACTTT.

This chain uses TRBV11-2 with TRBJ2-1; 10 nucleotides match TRBD2. V lost 2 bases to trimming and J lost 7 bases; unmatched junction nucleotides: 8. This CDR3 spans 16 amino acids. CDR1 is SGHAT and CDR2 is FQNNGV in the germline V gene. CDR3 sequence: CASSLRGSGRLNEQFF. The CDR3 region has the DNA TGTGCCAGCAGCTTAAGGGGTAGCGGGAGGTTAAATGAGCAGTTCTTC.

The chain has TRBV5-1 and TRBJ2-3; D may be TRBD2 (5 bases). CDR1 and CDR2 (germline): SGHRS, YFSETQ. The CDR3 length is 14 residues. V lost 3 bases, J lost 2 bases, and 10 bases lay in between. Here the CDR3 reads CASSSTGSTDTQYF. Written as DNA, the CDR3 is TGCGCCAGCAGCTCCACGGGGTCCACAGATACGCAGTATTTT.

The chain joins TRBV7-9 to TRBJ1-2; perhaps TRBD1 as D (5 bases). V lost 7 bases to trimming and J lost 4 bases, with 16 bases between them. CDR1 SEHNR and CDR2 FQNEAQ come from the germline V gene (reference sequence). This CDR3 spans 14 amino acids. The chain's CDR3 is CASTGDALSYGYTF. The DNA of the CDR3 is TGTGCCAGCACCGGGGACGCATTAAGCTATGGCTACACCTTC.

This clone was counted a few times. The chain links TRBV15 to TRBJ1-3; the D gene is possibly TRBD1 (5 bases). Per germline, CDR1 LNHNV and CDR2 YYDKDF (reference sequence). With 3 bases removed from V and 4 bases from J, the gap between germline ends came to 7 bases. The CDR3 extends over 13 amino acids. The CDR3 is CATSRTVGNTIYF. CDR3 coding DNA: TGTGCCACCAGCAGGACAGTAGGAAACACCATATATTTT.

The chain has TRBV5-6 and TRBJ1-1, with 11 bases identical to TRBD1. Germline CDR1 SGHDT, CDR2 YYEEEE. This CDR3 is 15 amino acids long. V lost 4 bases to trimming and J lost 3 bases; unmatched junction nucleotides: 5. The CDR3 region is CASSTPGQGDTEAFF. DNA for the CDR3: TGTGCCAGCAGCACTCCGGGACAGGGGGACACTGAAGCTTTCTTT. The full variable domain, rest sourced from reference TRBV5-6 and TRBJ1-1, is DAGVTQSPTHLIKTRGQQVTLRCSPKSGHDTVSWYQQALGQGPQFIFQYYEEEERQRGNFPDRFSGHQFPNYSSELNVNALLLGDSALYLCASSTPGQGDTEAFFGQGTRLTVV.

The rearrangement uses TRBV19 and TRBJ1-3, with D unresolved. Germline V gene sequence: CDR1 LNHDA, CDR2 SQIVND (reference sequence). CDR3 length equals 16 residues. V was cut by 3 bases and J by 0 bases, with 12 bases left in between. CDR3 sequence: CASSIARGNSGNTIYF. The CDR3 DNA follows: TGTGCCAGTAGTATCGCTCGAGGCAACTCTGGAAACACCATATATTTT.

The rearrangement uses TRBV7-6 and TRBJ2-2; D is undetermined. Per germline, CDR1 SGHVS and CDR2 FNYEAQ. The V gene lost 5 bases and the J gene lost 8 bases, with 9 bases spanning the gap. This CDR3 has 12 residues. The CDR3 coding sequence is TGTGCCAGCAGCCCATCGGTTGGGGAGCTGTTTTTT. Protein product: CASSPSVGELFF.

J is TRBJ2-1 and V is TRBV4-1; TRBD2 aligns across 7 bases. V shed 2 bases, J shed 1 base, and the junction held 5 bases outside the gene matches. Germline V gene lookup returns CDR1 MGHRA and CDR2 YSYEKL. This CDR3 is 16 amino acids long. CDR3 DNA: TGCGCCAGCAGCCAATCCCAGCGGGGTTCCTACAATGAGCAGTTCTTC. As protein: CASSQSQRGSYNEQFF.

The V call is TRBV4-2, the J call TRBJ2-5, with 8 bases fitting TRBD2. The CDR3 loop spans 16 amino acids. Looked up from germline, CDR1 is LGHNA and CDR2 is YNFKEQ. The ends lost 6 bases at V and 2 bases at J; junction bases unmatched: 11. The CDR3 is CASSRGMRGAQETQYF. The CDR3 DNA reads TGTGCCAGCAGTCGAGGTATGCGGGGGGCTCAAGAGACCCAGTACTTC.

The V call is TRBV30, the J call TRBJ2-4; D may be TRBD1 (6 bases). CDR3 length: 13 amino acids. Per the germline V gene, CDR1 is GTSNPN and CDR2 is SVGIG (reference sequence). V shed 8 bases and J shed 3 bases, with 14 bases lying between them. The CDR3 is CAGEWTVKNIQYF. As DNA, the CDR3 is TGTGCCGGGGAGTGGACAGTCAAAAACATTCAGTACTTC.

This chain connects TRBV6-1 to TRBJ2-7; possible D gene TRBD1, 5 bases. V was shortened by 8 bases and J by 4 bases, with 6 bases between the two germline ends. Germline lookup yields CDR1 MNHNS and CDR2 SASEGT. This CDR3 comprises 10 residues. In DNA, the CDR3 is TGTGCCAGCTACAGGTACGAGCAGTACTTC. Translation gives CASYRYEQYF.

V usage is TRBV19 and J usage is TRBJ1-1, with D unclear. Per germline, CDR1 LNHDA and CDR2 SQIVND (reference sequence). Trimming removed 3 bases from V and 5 bases from J, with 13 bases in between. The CDR3 is made up of 14 amino acids. Here the CDR3 reads CASSIGTTRTEAFF. The DNA for the CDR3 is TGTGCCAGTAGTATTGGCACAACAAGGACTGAAGCTTTCTTT.

Here the CDR3 DNA reads TGTGCCAGCAGCGGTCGGTTAGCGGGGGGCAACAATGAGCAGTTCTTC. It translates to CASSGRLAGGNNEQFF. The chain has TRBV7-9 and TRBJ2-1, with 10 bases fitting TRBD2. Germline loops: CDR1 SEHNR, CDR2 FQNEAQ (reference sequence). The ends lost 5 bases at V and 5 bases at J; junction bases unmatched: 9. CDR3 length: 16 amino acids.

J is TRBJ2-1 and V is TRBV11-2, with 9 bases matching TRBD2. J gave up 7 bases and V 6 bases, and 4 bases lay outside the gene matches. The CDR3 is made up of 13 amino acids. Germline V gives CDR1 SGHAT, CDR2 FQNNGV. DNA for the CDR3: TGTGCCAGCAGTAAGCGGGGGGTAAATGAGCAGTTCTTC. Its translation: CASSKRGVNEQFF.

The gene calls are TRBV5-1 and TRBJ1-6; D is ambiguous. This CDR3 spans 15 amino acids. CDR1 is SGHRS, CDR2 YFSETQ, per germline. Trimming removed 4 bases at V and 5 bases at J, with 13 bases between. The DNA of the CDR3 is TGCGCCAGCAGCCACGATCTAGGCGATAATTCACCCCTCCACTTT. The encoded protein is CASSHDLGDNSPLHF.

The rearrangement links TRBV28 to TRBJ1-1; a weak D match, TRBD1 (5 bases). V dropped 5 bases and J dropped 5 bases, with 12 bases sitting between them. This CDR3 contains 13 residues. The germline CDR1 and CDR2 sequences are MDHEN and SYDVKM. The CDR3 DNA is TGTGCCAGCAGTAGGAGGGGTGGGACTGAAGCTTTCTTT. This translates into CASSRRGGTEAFF.

This clone was seen only once. This chain uses TRBV6-6 with TRBJ2-7; no firm D call. V lost 5 bases and J 0 bases, leaving 14 bases between the germline ends. This CDR3 has 15 residues. Germline lookup yields CDR1 MNHNY and CDR2 SVGAGI (reference sequence). This CDR3 reads CASSKGRAFSYEQYF. As DNA, the CDR3 is TGTGCCAGCAGTAAGGGTAGGGCCTTCTCCTACGAGCAGTACTTC.